This is a list of T cell receptor beta chains from one sample in a study of T cell responses to AZD1222 COVID-19 vaccine. The table came from immunoSEQ multiplex PCR; TCRdb's copy has only in-frame clones and leaves some out. The table shows under 140,000 clones, with about 94% occurring only once. The material was peripheral blood, obtained 28 days after the second AZD1222 dose. The source is an adult who received the AZD1222 COVID-19 vaccine. The CDR3 runs from the conserved cysteine through the conserved F or W. D genes are given only for firm matches. Rows give clone size only sometimes, using once, few, many, or a class for an expanded clone.

V gene,clone size,D gene,J gene,CDR3 protein,CDR3 DNA
TRBV18,NA,NA,TRBJ1-6,CASSLDRSGKSLHF,TGTGCCAGCTCACTCGACAGGTCCGGGAAAAGTCTCCACTTT
TRBV19,NA,NA,TRBJ2-6,CASSMIVSSGANVLTF,TGTGCCAGTAGTATGATTGTAAGCTCTGGGGCCAACGTCCTGACTTTC
TRBV7-9,NA,NA,TRBJ1-2,CASSLSPYGYTF,TGTGCCAGCAGCCTCTCCCCCTATGGCTACACCTTC
TRBV6-1,NA,NA,TRBJ1-4,CASSGGRQVANEKLFF,TGTGCCAGCAGTGGGGGCCGACAGGTCGCTAATGAAAAACTGTTTTTT
TRBV5-1,NA,TRBD1,TRBJ1-5,CASSPTGSDQPQHF,TGCGCCAGCAGCCCGACAGGGAGCGATCAGCCCCAGCATTTT
TRBV20-1,NA,NA,TRBJ1-2,CSASANYGYTF,TGCAGTGCTAGTGCTAACTATGGCTACACCTTC
TRBV27,NA,NA,TRBJ1-2,CASSSPGNYGYTF,TGTGCCAGCAGTTCTCCAGGGAACTATGGCTACACCTTC
TRBV7-6,NA,NA,TRBJ2-1,CASSLTGLLYNEQFF,TGTGCCAGCAGCCTGACAGGTCTACTCTACAATGAGCAGTTCTTC
TRBV19,NA,NA,TRBJ2-7,CASSIKGSPPYEQYF,TGTGCCAGTAGTATAAAGGGGTCCCCCCCCTACGAGCAGTACTTC
TRBV4-1,NA,NA,TRBJ2-4,CASSQVGEKNIQYF,TGCGCCAGCAGCCAAGTGGGAGAGAAAAACATTCAGTACTTC
TRBV2,once,NA,TRBJ2-6,CAPGPLAGANVLTF,TGTGCCCCCGGGCCCCTTGCCGGGGCCAACGTCCTGACTTTC
TRBV6-4,once,TRBD2,TRBJ2-1,CARYRLAGKQFF,TGTGCCAGGTACCGACTAGCCGGAAAGCAGTTCTTC
TRBV6-5,NA,NA,TRBJ2-7,CASSPNMGSYEQYF,TGTGCCAGCAGTCCAAACATGGGTTCCTACGAGCAGTACTTC
TRBV7-2,NA,NA,TRBJ2-7,CASSPRGTTYEQYF,TGTGCCAGCAGCCCCCGGGGGACCACCTACGAGCAGTACTTC
TRBV9,NA,TRBD1,TRBJ1-2,CASSGRANRGDTNYGYTF,TGTGCCAGCAGCGGGAGAGCCAACAGGGGCGACACTAACTATGGCTACACCTTC
TRBV19,NA,NA,TRBJ1-5,CASSTLNRAGYSNQPQHF,TGTGCCAGTAGTACCCTGAACAGGGCGGGGTATAGCAATCAGCCCCAGCATTTT
TRBV3-1/TRBV3-2,NA,NA,TRBJ2-2,CASSPPLNTGELFF,TGTGCCAGCAGCCCCCCATTGAACACCGGGGAGCTGTTTTTT
TRBV19,NA,NA,TRBJ1-5,CASSIIDSDQPQHF,TGTGCCAGTAGTATCATAGACAGCGATCAGCCCCAGCATTTT
TRBV7-8,NA,NA,TRBJ2-2,CASSLALRGMGLFF,TGTGCCAGCAGCTTAGCGCTTAGGGGGATGGGGCTGTTTTTT
TRBV19,NA,NA,TRBJ1-2,CASSIRGGSNYGYTF,TGTGCCAGTAGTATTCGGGGGGGTTCAAACTATGGCTACACCTTC
TRBV7-8,NA,NA,TRBJ2-1,CASSLLRGTYNEQFF,TGTGCCAGCAGCTTATTAAGGGGGACCTACAATGAGCAGTTCTTC
TRBV27,NA,NA,TRBJ2-7,CASSQKYDYEQYF,TGTGCCAGCAGTCAAAAATATGACTACGAGCAGTACTTC
TRBV18,NA,NA,TRBJ1-6,CASSPSAGVNSPLHF,TGTGCCAGCTCACCTTCAGCAGGGGTAAATTCACCCCTCCACTTT
TRBV18,NA,NA,TRBJ1-4,CASSKGENEKLFF,TGTGCCAGCTCAAAAGGAGAGAATGAAAAACTGTTTTTT
TRBV29-1,NA,NA,TRBJ1-2,CSGGDGNYGYTF,TGCAGCGGTGGCGACGGCAACTATGGCTACACCTTC
TRBV5-1,NA,NA,TRBJ1-2,CASRDPLADRRHGYTF,TGCGCCAGTCGCGATCCGCTTGCAGACAGACGACATGGCTACACCTTC
TRBV19,NA,TRBD1,TRBJ1-2,CASRQMTGSNYGYTF,TGTGCCAGTAGACAGATGACAGGGAGTAACTATGGCTACACCTTC